Listed here are 32 T cell receptor beta chains from one sample, sequenced in a study of PD-L1 blockade in urothelial cancer. Time point meaning: pretreatment peripheral blood. Assay: immunoSEQ multiplex PCR; the TCRdb copy retains only in-frame clones and omits some. The data contain about 45,000 clones, roughly 88% of them singletons. The sample was PBMCs, taken around atezolizumab (anti-PD-L1) treatment. The receptors shown here come from a donor older than 35 with urothelial cancer.

This clone was picked up a small number of times. This chain joins TRBV19 and TRBJ2-1, with 9 bases that match TRBD2. The CDR3 is made up of 21 amino acids. V was clipped by 3 bases and J by 5 bases; unmatched bases: 23. Germline values: CDR1 LNHDA, CDR2 SQIVND (reference sequence). CDR3 coding DNA: TGTGCCAGTAGTATGAACGGGCCTAGCGGGTTGGCGGGAGGGCGGGACAATGAGCAGTTCTTC. Encoded protein: CASSMNGPSGLAGGRDNEQFF.

The rearrangement joins TRBV2 to TRBJ2-2; 8 bases map to TRBD1. CDR3 length equals 15 residues. Germline trimming cut 5 bases from V and 3 bases from J; bases unmatched to any gene: 5. Germline CDR1 is SNHLY and CDR2 is FYNNEI. CDR3 residues: CASSLSDRDTGELFF. The CDR3, as DNA: TGTGCCAGCAGTTTGTCGGACAGGGACACCGGGGAGCTGTTTTTT.

The chain couples TRBV5-5 to TRBJ2-3, with 8 bases lining up with TRBD1. Germline V gene sequence: CDR1 SGHKS, CDR2 YYEKEE (reference sequence). This CDR3 is 17 amino acids long. V trimming: 4 bases; J trimming: 3 bases; junction bases outside the gene matches: 13. For the CDR3, the DNA is TGTGCCAGCAGCCCCCTGGCGGCAGGGGGCTTGACAGATACGCAGTATTTT. Translated: CASSPLAAGGLTDTQYF.

The chain carries TRBV5-6 and TRBJ2-7; D perhaps matches TRBD1 (6 bases). Germline V gene lookup returns CDR1 SGHDT and CDR2 YYEEEE. V lost 4 bases to trimming and J lost 0 bases, with 11 bases between them. The CDR3 sequence is 14 residues long. As DNA, the CDR3 is TGTGCCAGCAGCCTGACAGGCCACTCCTACGAGCAGTACTTC. This sequence encodes CASSLTGHSYEQYF.

The V and J genes are TRBV6-6 and TRBJ1-5; TRBD1 matches at 7 bases. V gave up 6 bases and J gave up 4 bases; unmatched junction bases: 9. The CDR3 extends over 15 amino acids. Germline V gene data show CDR1 as MNHNY and CDR2 as SVGAGI (reference sequence). CDR3 sequence: CASSPPTGRNQPQHF. The CDR3 region has the DNA TGTGCCAGCAGCCCCCCGACAGGGCGGAATCAGCCCCAGCATTTT.

V gene TRBV9 combines with J gene TRBJ2-5, with TRBD2 matching over 8 bases. In germline, CDR1 is SGDLS, CDR2 YYNGEE. V lost 1 base and J lost 5; bases outside the gene matches: 4. The CDR3 totals 14 residues. Here the CDR3 DNA reads TGTGCCAGCAGCGTACGGGAGGGTGTGGAGACCCAGTACTTC. Translated, it gives CASSVREGVETQYF.

This rearrangement joins TRBV10-3 to TRBJ2-7; 12 nucleotides line up with TRBD2. The germline gives CDR1 ENHRY, CDR2 SYGVKD. With 5 bases clipped from V and 7 bases from J, the junction kept 9 bases outside the gene matches. The CDR3 extends over 15 amino acids. CDR3 in DNA: TGTGCCATCAGTATACTAGCGGGAGGTCCCGGGGAGCAGTACTTC. It encodes CAISILAGGPGEQYF.

In its sample, this clone was seen once. The J gene is TRBJ2-3, the V gene TRBV5-4; the match to TRBD2 covers 13 bases. CDR3 length: 16 amino acids. The J segment lost 6 bases and the V segment lost 4 bases, leaving 8 bases of the junction unmatched. CDR1 and CDR2 (germline): SGHNT, YYREEE (reference sequence). The CDR3 loop is CASSLRTSGSRDTQYF. CDR3 DNA sequence: TGTGCCAGCAGCCTCCGGACTAGCGGGAGCAGGGATACGCAGTATTTT. The variable domain in full, with the rest retrieved from reference TRBV5-4 and TRBJ2-3, is ETGVTQSPTHLIKTRGQQVTLRCSSQSGHNTVSWYQQALGQGPQFIFQYYREEENGRGNFPPRFSGLQFPNYSSELNVNALELDDSALYLCASSLRTSGSRDTQYFGPGTRLTVL.

The rearrangement links TRBV5-6 to TRBJ2-7, with 15 nucleotides matching TRBD2. Per the germline V gene, CDR1 is SGHDT and CDR2 is YYEEEE. J gave up 3 bases and V 4 bases, and 8 bases lay outside the gene matches. The CDR3 extends over 17 amino acids. CDR3 nucleotide sequence: TGTGCCAGCAGCCCGGGACTAGCGGGAGGCCCCTTCTACGAGCAGTACTTC. Translation: CASSPGLAGGPFYEQYF.

The chain combines TRBV6-6 with TRBJ2-1, with D unclear. This CDR3 is built from 16 residues. Trimming cost V 1 base and J 6 bases, with 16 bases left between them. The germline V gene encodes CDR1 MNHNY and CDR2 SVGAGI (reference sequence). Written as DNA, the CDR3 is TGTGCCAGCAGTTACTTCGCGGCCCATTTGTCCAATGAGCAGTTCTTC. Translation gives CASSYFAAHLSNEQFF.

The genes are TRBV4-3 and TRBJ1-2; D is undetermined. V was cut by 0 bases and J by 4 bases, with 6 bases left in between. Germline V gene data show CDR1 as LGHNA and CDR2 as YSLEER. This CDR3 spans 13 amino acids. CDR3 sequence (DNA): TGCGCCAGCAGCCAAGACGGAGTCTATGGCTACACCTTC. It codes for CASSQDGVYGYTF.

The chain is built from TRBV2 and TRBJ1-4; tentative D call: TRBD1 (6 bases). The germline V gene encodes CDR1 SNHLY and CDR2 FYNNEI. V was cut by 6 bases and J by 5 bases, with 13 bases left in between. CDR3 length: 14 residues. CDR3 in DNA: TGTGCCAGCAGGCCCGGGACACGGAATGAAAAACTGTTTTTT. Its translation: CASRPGTRNEKLFF.

The V and J genes are TRBV7-2 and TRBJ2-1, with 9 positions matching TRBD2. The V gene end was trimmed by 4 bases and the J gene end by 7 bases; junction bases not matched to a gene: 8. CDR3 length equals 15 residues. Germline V gives CDR1 SGHTA, CDR2 FQGNSA. The chain's CDR3 is CASSSRGGRANEQFF. Here the CDR3 DNA reads TGTGCCAGCAGCTCCCGCGGCGGGAGGGCAAATGAGCAGTTCTTC.

The chain joins TRBV30 to TRBJ2-5, with D tentatively TRBD1 (5 bases). V gave up 4 bases and J gave up 7 bases, with 16 bases separating them. The germline V gene encodes CDR1 GTSNPN and CDR2 SVGIG (reference sequence). The CDR3 has 13 residues. In DNA form, the CDR3 reads TGTGCCTGGATCCCGGCCAGGGTCGGGACCCAGTACTTC. Translation: CAWIPARVGTQYF.

This clone has just one count. This sequence joins TRBV6-5 and TRBJ2-2, with D maybe TRBD1 (5 bases). V lost 2 bases and J lost 0, with 7 bases in between. In germline, CDR1 is MNHEY, CDR2 SVGAGI. CDR3 size: 15 residues. This CDR3 is CASSYRGSNTGELFF. CDR3 DNA sequence: TGTGCCAGCAGTTACAGGGGTTCGAACACCGGGGAGCTGTTTTTT.

Here the CDR3 DNA reads TGTGCCAGCAGTTACTCGAGAGGGAGTGCTGGAAACACCATATATTTT. This codes for CASSYSRGSAGNTIYF. The chain employs TRBV6-5 and TRBJ1-3; D is undetermined. Germline V gene sequence: CDR1 MNHEY, CDR2 SVGAGI. This CDR3 contains 16 residues. Trimming took off 0 bases at V and 2 bases at J, with 11 bases between the two ends.

The V call is TRBV7-2, the J call TRBJ2-7; D not resolved. The CDR3 runs 13 residues. Germline values: CDR1 SGHTA, CDR2 FQGNSA. Trimming left V 0 bases short and J 0 bases short, with 3 bases between. The CDR3 here is CASSLAYSYEQYF. The DNA for the CDR3 is TGTGCCAGCAGCTTAGCGTACTCCTACGAGCAGTACTTC.

This sequence joins TRBV4-3 and TRBJ2-1, with D possibly TRBD2 on 5 matching bases. Germline V gives CDR1 LGHNA, CDR2 YSLEER. Trimming took 0 bases from V and 9 from J, leaving 12 bases between them. The CDR3 contains 14 residues. CDR3 region: CASSQEEVAPEQFF. The CDR3, as DNA: TGCGCCAGCAGCCAAGAGGAGGTAGCCCCTGAGCAGTTCTTC.

J is TRBJ2-2 and V is TRBV27, with 9 bases matching TRBD2. CDR3 size: 18 residues. CDR1 and CDR2 from the germline V gene are MNHEY and SMNVEV (reference sequence). Losses at the gene ends were 5 bases for V and 5 bases for J; bases not matched to a gene: 15. Written as DNA, the CDR3 is TGTGCCAGCAGTCCCAGGGGGACTAGCCACTCGGGGACCGGGGAGCTGTTTTTT. Protein sequence: CASSPRGTSHSGTGELFF.

The genes are TRBV29-1 and TRBJ2-1; TRBD2 aligns across 13 bases. This CDR3 comprises 14 residues. In germline, CDR1 is SQVTM, CDR2 ANQGSEA. Losses at the gene ends were 7 bases for V and 4 bases for J; bases not matched to a gene: 4. In nucleotides, the CDR3 is TGCAGCGCCGGGGGACTAGCGGGGTACAATGAGCAGTTCTTC. Residues: CSAGGLAGYNEQFF.

The chain has TRBV28 and TRBJ1-2; 7 bases are shared with TRBD1. Germline values: CDR1 MDHEN, CDR2 SYDVKM. The CDR3 contains 12 residues. The J segment lost 8 bases and the V segment lost 7 bases, leaving 7 bases of the junction unmatched. The CDR3 reads CASIKGARGYTF. CDR3 DNA: TGTGCCAGCATTAAGGGGGCGAGGGGCTACACCTTC.

The chain recombines TRBV9 with TRBJ2-7; TRBD1 is a possible D gene (5 bases). CDR3 length: 15 amino acids. CDR1 SGDLS and CDR2 YYNGEE come from the germline V gene. V was trimmed by 0 bases and J by 2 bases, leaving 12 bases between them. CDR3 residues: CASSVGGQGPYEQYF. In DNA, the CDR3 is TGTGCCAGCAGCGTAGGCGGCCAGGGCCCCTACGAGCAGTACTTC.

The chain has TRBV27 and TRBJ2-1; 10 bases are shared with TRBD2. J was trimmed by 8 bases and V by 3 bases; bases with no gene match: 7. CDR3 length: 15 residues. Germline V gene sequence: CDR1 MNHEY, CDR2 SMNVEV (reference sequence). The CDR3 nucleotides read TGTGCCAGCAGTTTGTCTAGCGGGAGTCTCGATGAGCAGTTCTTC. Translation: CASSLSSGSLDEQFF.

The chain has TRBV7-4 and TRBJ2-7, with 8 bases that match TRBD1. The germline CDR1 and CDR2 sequences are SGHVT and SQSDAQ. The CDR3 sequence is 19 residues long. V gave up 2 bases and J gave up 3 bases; unmatched junction bases: 18. CDR3 sequence reads: CASSLWDPFRDRLDYEQYF. Here the CDR3 DNA reads TGTGCCAGCAGCTTATGGGACCCCTTTCGGGACAGGCTAGACTACGAGCAGTACTTC.

This chain uses TRBV25-1 with TRBJ1-3, with 7 bases fitting TRBD1. The ends lost 7 bases at V and 0 bases at J; junction bases unmatched: 3. Germline V gives CDR1 MGHDK, CDR2 SYGVNS. CDR3 length: 14 amino acids. Here the CDR3 reads CASTDRVSGNTIYF. For the CDR3, the DNA is TGTGCCAGCACCGACAGGGTCTCTGGAAACACCATATATTTT.

This chain joins TRBV7-3 and TRBJ2-7, with 7 bases identical to TRBD2. There are 15 residues in the CDR3. Germline V gene lookup returns CDR1 SGHTA and CDR2 FQGTGA. Germline trimming cut 5 bases from V and 2 bases from J; bases unmatched to any gene: 9. In DNA, the CDR3 is TGTGCCAGCAGCCCCTTGGGGGGGACCGCCTACGAGCAGTACTTC. Translating gives CASSPLGGTAYEQYF.

The rearrangement links TRBV29-1 to TRBJ2-7; D perhaps matches TRBD2 (5 bases). From germline, CDR1 is SQVTM and CDR2 ANQGSEA. Between the trimmed V and J ends, which lost 7 bases and 6 bases, there was a span of 19 bases. The CDR3 sequence is 13 residues long. The CDR3 bases are TGCAGCGCTAGGCGCGGGTCGGAGTTCGAGCAGTACTTC. This gives the protein CSARRGSEFEQYF.

The rearrangement joins TRBV9 to TRBJ2-7; tentatively, D is TRBD2 (5 bases). The CDR3 is 17 amino acids. Per the germline V gene, CDR1 is SGDLS and CDR2 is YYNGEE. The ends were cut back, 7 bases at V and 3 bases at J, with 26 bases in the middle. CDR3 sequence reads: CASRWTGSRPWCYEQYF. The CDR3 DNA reads TGTGCCAGCCGATGGACTGGATCCCGTCCTTGGTGCTACGAGCAGTACTTC.

The DNA for the CDR3 is TGCGCCAGCAGCATCCCCGGGACTAGCGGTTACGAGCAGTACTTC. Amino acid sequence: CASSIPGTSGYEQYF. This chain uses TRBV5-1 with TRBJ2-7; 11 bases are shared with TRBD2. Looked up from germline, CDR1 is SGHRS and CDR2 is YFSETQ. V dropped 4 bases and J dropped 4; count of bases not matched to a gene: 7. The CDR3 is made up of 15 amino acids.

The chain recombines TRBV4-2 with TRBJ1-4; 7 bases line up with TRBD1. J lost 7 bases, V lost 4 bases, and 12 bases had no gene match. This CDR3 has 16 amino acids. Germline-derived CDR1 and CDR2 are LGHNA and YNFKEQ. In DNA form, the CDR3 reads TGTGCCAGCAGCCCAACCCACTTCGGGACAGTTGAAAAACTGTTTTTT. Encoded protein: CASSPTHFGTVEKLFF.

The rearrangement links TRBV25-1 to TRBJ2-7; the D gene is possibly TRBD2 (7 bases). The length of the CDR3 is 17 residues. Trimming pared 4 bases from V and 0 bases from J, leaving 19 bases between. Germline CDR1 MGHDK, CDR2 SYGVNS. In nucleotides, the CDR3 is TGTGCCAGCAGTGCCTGGGGGGGCGGGGACCACTCCTACGAGCAGTACTTC. Translation: CASSAWGGGDHSYEQYF.

The chain recombines TRBV14 with TRBJ2-7; 11 bases align to TRBD2. V shed 1 base and J 1 base; nucleotides not matched to a gene: 6. The CDR3 consists of 17 residues. Germline values: CDR1 SGHDN, CDR2 FVKESK. CDR3 region: CASSQGLTSGKSYEQYF. The CDR3 nucleotides are TGTGCCAGCAGCCAAGGTCTGACTAGCGGGAAGTCCTACGAGCAGTACTTC.